Listed below are T cell receptor beta chains from one sample, sequenced in a study of Graves' ophthalmopathy and Graves' hyperthyroidism. TCRdb recomputed calls from the multiplex PCR reads with MiXCR, one row per CDR3 protein. Counted here are more than 1,000,000 distinct CDR3 sequences, around a third occurring once; the ten biggest clones make up around 10%. The sample consisted of peripheral blood or thyroid tissue (not recorded which). The receptors originated from an adult man with Graves' hyperthyroidism. Each CDR3 is given with its conserved first and last residue. The D gene is left open where the match is weak. Some rows mark clone size as missing; the rest say once, few, many or name a class of expanded clone.

length	V	D	J	size	CDR3	DNA
12	TRBV20-1	TRBD1	TRBJ1-6	NA	CSATGQGSPLHF	TGCAGTGCTACTGGACAGGGATCACCCCTCCACTTT
15	TRBV7-7	TRBD2	TRBJ2-5	NA	CASSSTAGDQETQYF	TGTGCCAGCAGCTCAACAGCGGGGGACCAAGAGACCCAGTACTTC
13	TRBV7-9	NA	TRBJ1-1	many	CASSLSVTGVAFF	TGTGCCAGCAGCTTATCGGTGACCGGGGTAGCTTTCTTT
15	TRBV6-2/TRBV6-3	TRBD1	TRBJ1-1	NA	CASTALNRGLAEAFF	TGTGCCAGCACCGCTCTCAACAGGGGGCTGGCTGAAGCTTTCTTT
13	TRBV11-2	NA	TRBJ1-6	NA	CASSLKGRSPLHF	TGTGCCAGCAGCTTAAAAGGGAGATCACCCCTCCACTTT
13	TRBV19	TRBD1	TRBJ1-1	many	CASSEQGTAEAFF	TGTGCCAGTAGTGAACAGGGGACGGCTGAAGCTTTCTTT
15	TRBV5-1	NA	TRBJ1-1	many	CASSLRAGMNTEAFF	TGCGCCAGCAGCTTGAGGGCAGGGATGAACACTGAAGCTTTCTTT
14	TRBV20-1	NA	TRBJ1-5	many	CSARDEQWGQPQHF	TGCAGTGCTAGAGATGAGCAGTGGGGGCAGCCCCAGCATTTT
13	TRBV2	NA	TRBJ2-5	many	CASMGPSQETQYF	TGTGCCAGCATGGGACCATCCCAAGAGACCCAGTACTTC
16	TRBV25-1	NA	TRBJ1-4	NA	CASSYDKPTTNEKLFF	TGTGCCAGCAGTTACGACAAGCCGACAACTAATGAAAAACTGTTTTTT
16	TRBV7-9	TRBD2	TRBJ2-7	NA	CASSSHGAGGPNEQYF	TGTGCCAGCAGCTCACACGGAGCGGGAGGGCCTAACGAGCAGTACTTC
15	TRBV5-1	NA	TRBJ2-5	many	CASSLGQSAQETQYF	TGCGCCAGCAGCTTGGGGCAGAGTGCACAAGAGACCCAGTACTTC
14	TRBV2	NA	TRBJ2-7	once	CASTAVEGSYEQYF	TGTGCCAGCACCGCCGTGGAGGGGTCCTACGAGCAGTACTTC
14	TRBV15	NA	TRBJ2-5	many	CATSRDGGEETQYF	TGTGCCACCAGCAGAGATGGAGGAGAAGAGACCCAGTACTTC
16	TRBV9	NA	TRBJ2-5	many	CASSVATGLNQETQYF	TGTGCCAGCAGCGTAGCCACAGGTTTGAACCAAGAGACCCAGTACTTC
14	TRBV5-8	NA	TRBJ1-2	many	CASTSKEGNYGYTF	TGTGCCAGCACCAGCAAGGAGGGTAACTATGGCTACACCTTC
17	TRBV4-3	NA	TRBJ1-4	NA	CASSLGQGEPTNEKLFF	TGCGCCAGCAGCCTGGGGCAGGGCGAACCAACTAATGAAAAACTGTTTTTT
14	TRBV15	NA	TRBJ2-2	many	CATTLDLGSGELFF	TGTGCCACCACCTTAGACTTGGGGTCCGGGGAGCTGTTTTTT
14	TRBV5-1	NA	TRBJ1-2	many	CASSLYDKRDGYTF	TGCGCCAGCAGCCTATACGACAAGAGAGATGGCTACACCTTC
13	TRBV20-1	NA	TRBJ1-2	many	CSAPPGTNYGYTF	TGCAGTGCACCCCCGGGAACTAACTATGGCTACACCTTC
19	TRBV9	NA	TRBJ1-5	NA	CASSTGTHQRRSSNQPQHF	TGTGCCAGCAGCACCGGGACACACCAGCGGAGGAGTAGCAATCAGCCCCAGCATTTT
15	TRBV10-2	NA	TRBJ2-5	NA	CASSPSGAGLETQYF	TGCGCCAGCAGCCCCTCCGGGGCAGGGTTGGAGACCCAGTACTTC